This T cell receptor (beta chain) was retrieved from a study of human T cells and chemical hapten exposure. As for the study in general: Variability of per-sample TCR yields stemmed mainly from small differences in pooled library volume. Study-wide results and caveats: Every donor had alopecia, and their immune response may therefore differ from healthy people's. Relative to controls, expanded TCRs formed significantly more large CDR3 similarity clusters.

Germline V CDR1 and CDR2: LNHDA, SQIVND (reference sequence). V shed 7 bases and J 0 bases; nucleotides not matched to a gene: 6. The CDR3 extends over 15 amino acids. Time point described: patch test 1, 2 weeks after DPC sensitization. Treatment of the sample: therapeutic diphenylcyclopropenone sensitization with weekly scalp DPC. Study processing details: From approximately 21,000 to 630,000 TCRs were found per sample, with a median of 95,638. TCRdb processed the RACE reads anew with MiXCR; each CDR3 protein has one entry. It is TCRdb's table, rather than the study itself, that gives the V and J calls and clone size. Of 85,000 to 100,000 distinct CDR3 sequences in the sample, around 12% are singletons; the top ten hold roughly 2.1%. With respect to this clonotype: What it binds is unknown.

The sequence came from a woman in her thirties or forties with alopecia areata. Some clones in this sample may be carry-over from other donors' samples. The chain joins TRBV19 to TRBJ2-3, with TRBD2 matching over 8 bases. The sequenced sample was whole blood, obtained in connection with sensitization to the hapten diphenylcyclopropenone (DPC). The CDR3 region has the DNA TGTGCCAGTATCCGATCTAGCGGGAGCACAGATACGCAGTATTTT. It translates to CASIRSSGSTDTQYF.